One sample yielded the 21 T cell receptor beta chains listed below, sequenced in a study of T cell repertoires in cytomegalovirus infection. MiXCR was run by TCRdb on the reads, yielding one entry per CDR3 protein. The sample has 510,000 or so distinct CDR3 sequences; 26% are singletons. The sample was PBMCs. These receptors were taken from a human donor in good health (CMV status not recorded). Some clones in this sample may be carry-over from other donors' samples.

The CDR3, as DNA: TGTGCCAGCAGTTCGGCTAGCGGGAGGGCCTGGAATGAGCAGTTCTTC. It specifies CASSSASGRAWNEQFF. V gene TRBV6-2 or TRBV6-3 combines with J gene TRBJ2-1, with 12 bases aligning to TRBD2. The CDR3 covers 16 residues. CDR1 is MNHEY, CDR2 SVGEGT, per germline. Germline trimming cut 4 bases from V and 7 bases from J; bases unmatched to any gene: 8.

This clonotype was detected a few times. The chain combines TRBV28 with TRBJ2-1, with 8 bases aligning to TRBD2. V dropped 5 bases and J dropped 6; count of bases not matched to a gene: 33. The germline V gene has CDR1 MDHEN and CDR2 SYDVKM. The CDR3 is 23 residues long. For the CDR3, the DNA is TGTGCCAGCAGTCGTAACCTCGGGACTAGTAGACCCCAGGTCCCTGAAAGGGGCAATGAGCAGTTCTTC. Its protein is CASSRNLGTSRPQVPERGNEQFF.

Regarding this clonotype: At one boundary the junction diverges from the germline segment, which might be a read error. This chain joins TRBV5-3 and TRBJ2-1; the match to TRBD2 covers 9 bases. TRBV5-3 is designated an ORF whose function remains uncertain. This CDR3 is 16 amino acids long. The CDR3 sequence: CASSLAASGIFNEQFF. CDR3 bases: TGTGCCAGCAGCTTGGCCGCTAGCGGGATTTTCAATGAGCAGTTCTTC.

This clonotype has a handful of counts. CDR3 in amino acids: CASSPQGLAGNEQFF. The CDR3 nucleotides are TGTGCCAGCAGTCCGCAGGGACTAGCGGGAAATGAGCAGTTCTTC. The chain combines TRBV28 with TRBJ2-1; TRBD2 agrees at 13 bases. With 5 bases clipped from V and 7 bases from J, the junction kept 5 bases outside the gene matches. CDR3 size: 15 residues. CDR1 MDHEN and CDR2 SYDVKM come from the germline V gene.

This clonotype was observed at least ten times. This chain uses TRBV4-1 with TRBJ1-4; D perhaps matches TRBD1 (6 bases). CDR1 is MGHRA, CDR2 YSYEKL, per germline. Trimming stripped 4 bases from V and 3 bases from J, with 9 bases between. The CDR3 is 14 residues long. The CDR3 reads CASSLTGPNEKLFF. The DNA of the CDR3 is TGCGCCAGCAGCCTGACAGGACCTAATGAAAAACTGTTTTTT.

This clonotype was picked up a small number of times. The V and J genes are TRBV7-6 and TRBJ1-1; no clear D. The germline gives CDR1 SGHVS, CDR2 FNYEAQ. This CDR3 contains 15 residues. Trimming pared 5 bases from V and 2 bases from J, leaving 15 bases between. The CDR3 reads CASSPLMGANTEAFF. The CDR3, as DNA: TGTGCCAGCAGCCCGTTGATGGGTGCCAACACTGAAGCTTTCTTT.

The chain's CDR3 is CASSQRGGRSADTQYF. CDR3 DNA sequence: TGCGCCAGCAGCCAACGCGGCGGGAGGTCGGCAGATACGCAGTATTTT. This chain uses TRBV4-3 with TRBJ2-3; 8 bases match TRBD2. The CDR3 loop spans 16 amino acids. The V gene's germline CDR1 is LGHNA and CDR2 YSLEER. The ends lost 2 bases at V and 4 bases at J; junction bases unmatched: 8.

The V and J genes are TRBV7-4 and TRBJ2-1; possible D gene TRBD2, 6 bases. Between the trimmed V and J ends, which lost 5 bases and 8 bases, there was a span of 10 bases. The CDR3 runs to 12 residues. The V gene's germline CDR1 is SGHVT and CDR2 SQSDAQ. CDR3 in DNA: TGTGCCAGCAGCGTGACTAGGCATGAGCAGTTCTTC. Its protein product is CASSVTRHEQFF.

The V and J genes are TRBV7-2 and TRBJ2-3; 8 positions agree with TRBD2. The germline CDR1 and CDR2 sequences are SGHTA and FQGNSA. Losses at the gene ends were 3 bases for V and 6 bases for J; bases not matched to a gene: 8. The CDR3 is 15 residues long. The CDR3 spells CASSFLVAGWDTQYF. Here the CDR3 DNA reads TGTGCCAGCAGCTTTTTAGTAGCGGGGTGGGATACGCAGTATTTT.

The gene calls are TRBV6-6 and TRBJ1-5, with a tentative D call TRBD1 (6 bases). Trimming cost V 2 bases and J 2 bases, with 10 bases left between them. The CDR3 covers 15 residues. CDR1 is MNHNY and CDR2 is SVGAGI in the germline V gene (reference sequence). For the CDR3, the DNA is TGTGCCAGCAGTTACGCCAGGGGTGGCAATCAGCCCCAGCATTTT. Amino acid sequence: CASSYARGGNQPQHF.

This clonotype was counted many times. This chain connects TRBV6-5 to TRBJ1-2; D is ambiguous. The CDR3 extends over 16 amino acids. In germline, CDR1 is MNHEY, CDR2 SVGAGI. Deletions cut 0 bases from V and 4 bases from J, with 15 bases between. The CDR3 nucleotides read TGTGCCAGCAGTTACTCGACTAATACAGAACTCTATGGCTACACCTTC. Amino acid sequence: CASSYSTNTELYGYTF.

The rearrangement links TRBV2 to TRBJ2-3, with 13 nucleotides matching TRBD2. CDR1 SNHLY and CDR2 FYNNEI come from the germline V gene. V shed 5 bases, J shed 2 bases, and the junction held 10 bases outside the gene matches. CDR3 size: 18 residues. CDR3 in amino acids: CASSPGLAGRLLTDTQYF. Here the CDR3 DNA reads TGTGCCAGCAGTCCGGGACTAGCGGGACGTCTGCTCACAGATACGCAGTATTTT.

This clonotype occurred a few times. The V call is TRBV20-1, the J call TRBJ1-3, with D unclear. V lost 5 bases and J 0 bases, leaving 11 bases between the germline ends. The germline V gene encodes CDR1 DFQATT and CDR2 SNEGSKA (reference sequence). The CDR3 contains 14 residues. This chain's CDR3 is CSAPSGVSGNTIYF. CDR3 sequence (DNA): TGCAGTGCTCCCAGTGGGGTCTCTGGAAACACCATATATTTT.

The sample holds a few counts of this clonotype. The chain joins TRBV7-2 to TRBJ2-7, with 14 bases fitting TRBD2. Germline CDR1 and CDR2: SGHTA and FQGNSA. The CDR3 totals 18 residues. The trim removed 2 bases at V and 3 bases at J, leaving 9 bases unmatched. CDR3 residues: CASSLIKGTSGRGYEQYF. The DNA of the CDR3 is TGTGCCAGCAGCTTAATTAAGGGGACTAGCGGGAGAGGCTACGAGCAGTACTTC.

The CDR3 nucleotides are TGTGCCAGTTCGTACAGGGGGACGCAACAAGAGACCCAGTACTTC. It encodes CASSYRGTQQETQYF. The V and J genes are TRBV19 and TRBJ2-5; TRBD1 matches at 8 bases. There are 15 residues in the CDR3. Germline-derived CDR1 and CDR2 are LNHDA and SQIVND (reference sequence). Trimming at V came to 8 bases and at J to 2 bases, leaving 10 bases not matched to a gene. The variable domain in full, with the rest retrieved from reference TRBV19 and TRBJ2-5, is DGGITQSPKYLFRKEGQNVTLSCEQNLNHDAMYWYRQDPGQGLRLIYYSQIVNDFQKGDIAEGYSVSREKKESFPLTVTSAQKNPTAFYLCASSYRGTQQETQYFGPGTRLLVL.

This clonotype was found many times. The rearrangement links TRBV7-2 to TRBJ1-3; tentative D call: TRBD1 (5 bases). V lost 4 bases and J 1 base, leaving 8 bases between the germline ends. From germline, CDR1 is SGHTA and CDR2 FQGNSA. The CDR3 extends over 14 amino acids. CDR3: CASSWGSSGNTIYF. CDR3 nucleotides: TGTGCCAGCAGCTGGGGGAGTTCTGGAAACACCATATATTTT. Full variable domain (rest looked up from reference TRBV7-2 and TRBJ1-3): GAGVSQSPSNKVTEKGKDVELRCDPISGHTALYWYRQSLGQGLEFLIYFQGNSAPDKSGLPSDRFSAERTGGSVSTLTIQRTQQEDSAVYLCASSWGSSGNTIYFGEGSWLTVV.

The chain links TRBV5-6 to TRBJ1-2; D call uncertain. Germline loops: CDR1 SGHDT, CDR2 YYEEEE. The CDR3 has 14 residues. With 4 bases removed from V and 5 bases from J, the gap between germline ends came to 15 bases. The CDR3 loop reads CASSPSGGRYGYTF. The CDR3 DNA follows: TGTGCCAGCAGCCCAAGCGGAGGAAGGTATGGCTACACCTTC.

The genes are TRBV2 and TRBJ2-1; 9 bases are a match to TRBD1. The CDR3 sequence is 14 residues long. Germline V gene sequence: CDR1 SNHLY, CDR2 FYNNEI. V dropped 10 bases and J dropped 6; count of bases not matched to a gene: 10. DNA of the CDR3: TGTGCCACCTTGCCGGGACAGGGTGGCAATGAGCAGTTCTTC. Residues: CATLPGQGGNEQFF.

There are a few counts of this clonotype. The chain joins TRBV12-3 or TRBV12-4 to TRBJ2-3, with 8 bases identical to TRBD2. The CDR3 runs to 17 residues. The V segment lost 6 bases and the J segment 6 bases; nucleotides outside the gene matches: 17. The CDR3 region has the DNA TGTGCCAGCAGCCGAACAGTTCCGGGGGGGGGGTATGATACGCAGTATTTT. Protein: CASSRTVPGGGYDTQYF.

This clonotype was counted between two and nine times. The rearrangement links TRBV28 to TRBJ1-2, with 9 bases identical to TRBD1. Germline CDR1 MDHEN, CDR2 SYDVKM. CDR3 length equals 16 residues. V was pared by 1 base and J by 4 bases, with 7 bases of the junction left unmatched. CDR3 in amino acids: CASSLFGDRALYGYTF. DNA for the CDR3: TGTGCCAGCAGTTTATTCGGGGACAGGGCGCTCTATGGCTACACCTTC.

This clonotype was counted between two and nine times. The chain joins TRBV5-6 to TRBJ2-5; 12 positions match TRBD2. V gave up 0 bases and J gave up 5 bases; unmatched junction bases: 8. Germline CDR1 and CDR2: SGHDT and YYEEEE. The length of the CDR3 is 17 residues. The CDR3 protein is CASSLGLAGAGGETQYF. The CDR3 bases are TGTGCCAGCAGCTTGGGACTAGCGGGAGCCGGGGGGGAGACCCAGTACTTC.